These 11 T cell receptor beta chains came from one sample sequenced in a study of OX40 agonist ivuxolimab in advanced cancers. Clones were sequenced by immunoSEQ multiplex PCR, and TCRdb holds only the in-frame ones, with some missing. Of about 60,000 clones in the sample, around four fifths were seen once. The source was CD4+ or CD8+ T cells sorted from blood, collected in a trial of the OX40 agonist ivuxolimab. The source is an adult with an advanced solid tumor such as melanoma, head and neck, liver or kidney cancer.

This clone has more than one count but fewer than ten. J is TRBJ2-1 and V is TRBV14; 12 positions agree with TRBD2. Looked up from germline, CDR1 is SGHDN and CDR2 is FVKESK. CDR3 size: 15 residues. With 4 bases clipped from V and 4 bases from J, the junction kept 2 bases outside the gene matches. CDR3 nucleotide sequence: TGTGCCAGCAGCCTCGGGACTAGCGGGTACAATGAGCAGTTCTTC. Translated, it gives CASSLGTSGYNEQFF.

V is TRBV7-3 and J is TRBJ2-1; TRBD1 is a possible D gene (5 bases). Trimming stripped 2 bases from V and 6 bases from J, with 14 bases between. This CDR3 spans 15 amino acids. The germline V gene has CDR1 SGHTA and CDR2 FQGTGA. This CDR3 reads CASSLDARVGNEQFF. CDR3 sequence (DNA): TGTGCCAGCAGCTTAGATGCCAGGGTAGGCAATGAGCAGTTCTTC.

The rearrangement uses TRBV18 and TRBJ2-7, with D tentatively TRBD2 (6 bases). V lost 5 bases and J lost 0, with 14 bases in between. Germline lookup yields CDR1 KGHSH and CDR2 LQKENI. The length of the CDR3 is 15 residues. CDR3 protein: CASSRHRDSSYEQYF. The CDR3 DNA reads TGTGCCAGCTCAAGGCACCGGGACTCCTCCTACGAGCAGTACTTC.

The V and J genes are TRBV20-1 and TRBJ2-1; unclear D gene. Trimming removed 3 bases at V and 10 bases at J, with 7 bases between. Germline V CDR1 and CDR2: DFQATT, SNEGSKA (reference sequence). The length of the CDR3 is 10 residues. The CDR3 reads CSASAEEQFF. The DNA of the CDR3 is TGCAGTGCTAGCGCTGAGGAGCAGTTCTTC.

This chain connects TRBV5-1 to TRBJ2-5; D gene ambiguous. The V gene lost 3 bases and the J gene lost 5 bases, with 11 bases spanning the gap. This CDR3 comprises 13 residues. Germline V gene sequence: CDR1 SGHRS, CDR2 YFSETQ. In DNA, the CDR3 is TGCGCCAGCAGCTCCCGCCGACTTGAGACCCAGTACTTC. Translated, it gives CASSSRRLETQYF. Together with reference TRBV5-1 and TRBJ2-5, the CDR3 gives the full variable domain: KAGVTQTPRYLIKTRGQQVTLSCSPISGHRSVSWYQQTPGQGLQFLFEYFSETQRNKGNFPGRFSGRQFSNSRSEMNVSTLELGDSALYLCASSSRRLETQYFGPGTRLLVL.

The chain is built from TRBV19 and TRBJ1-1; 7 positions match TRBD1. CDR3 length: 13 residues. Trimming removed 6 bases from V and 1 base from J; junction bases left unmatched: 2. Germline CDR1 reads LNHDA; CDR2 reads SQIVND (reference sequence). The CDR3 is CASRPGGNTEAFF. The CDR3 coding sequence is TGTGCCAGTAGGCCAGGGGGGAACACTGAAGCTTTCTTT.

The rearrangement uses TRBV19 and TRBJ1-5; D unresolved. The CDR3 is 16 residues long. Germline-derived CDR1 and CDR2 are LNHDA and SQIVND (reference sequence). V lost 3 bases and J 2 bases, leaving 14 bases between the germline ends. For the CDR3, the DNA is TGTGCCAGTAGTATGTTCGTGGGCTCGGGCAATCAGCCCCAGCATTTT. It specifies CASSMFVGSGNQPQHF.

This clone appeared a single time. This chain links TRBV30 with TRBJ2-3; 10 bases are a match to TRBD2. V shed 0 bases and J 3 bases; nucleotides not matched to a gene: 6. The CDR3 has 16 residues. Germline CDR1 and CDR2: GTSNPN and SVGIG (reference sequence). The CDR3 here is CAWSVPSGGGTDTQYF. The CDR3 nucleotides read TGTGCCTGGAGTGTTCCTAGCGGGGGAGGGACAGATACGCAGTATTTT.

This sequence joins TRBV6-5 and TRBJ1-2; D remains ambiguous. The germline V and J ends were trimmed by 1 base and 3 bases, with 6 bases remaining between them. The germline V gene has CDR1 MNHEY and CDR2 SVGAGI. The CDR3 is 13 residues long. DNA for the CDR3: TGTGCCAGCAGTTACTTGTTCGACTATGGCTACACCTTC. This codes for CASSYLFDYGYTF.

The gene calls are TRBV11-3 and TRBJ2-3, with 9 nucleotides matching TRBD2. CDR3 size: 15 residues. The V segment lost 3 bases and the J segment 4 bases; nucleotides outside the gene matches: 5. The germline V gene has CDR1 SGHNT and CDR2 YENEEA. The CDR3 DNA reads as TGTGCCAGCAGCTTGGGCGGGGGGGCATCAGATACGCAGTATTTT. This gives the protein CASSLGGGASDTQYF.

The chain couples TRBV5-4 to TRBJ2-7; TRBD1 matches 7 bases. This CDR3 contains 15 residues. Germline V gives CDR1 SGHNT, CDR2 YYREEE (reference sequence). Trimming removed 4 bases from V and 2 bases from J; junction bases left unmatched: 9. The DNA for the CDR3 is TGTGCCAGCAGCGGACAGGCCGCGCATCCCTACGAGCAGTACTTC. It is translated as CASSGQAAHPYEQYF.